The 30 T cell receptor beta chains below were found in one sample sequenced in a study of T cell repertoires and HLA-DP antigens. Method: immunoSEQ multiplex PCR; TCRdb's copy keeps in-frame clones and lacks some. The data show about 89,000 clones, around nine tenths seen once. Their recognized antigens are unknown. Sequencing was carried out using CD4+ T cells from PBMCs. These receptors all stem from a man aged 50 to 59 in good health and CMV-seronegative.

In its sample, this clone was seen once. The CDR3 coding sequence is TGTGCCAGCAGTGCCCAAGGGCAGGGGCTGGGAGAGACCCAGTACTTC. Its protein is CASSAQGQGLGETQYF. The V call is TRBV7-6, the J call TRBJ2-5; tentative D call: TRBD1 (6 bases). This CDR3 region has 16 residues. The V end was cut by 6 bases, the J end by 4 bases, with 21 bases between. Germline-derived CDR1 and CDR2 are SGHVS and FNYEAQ.

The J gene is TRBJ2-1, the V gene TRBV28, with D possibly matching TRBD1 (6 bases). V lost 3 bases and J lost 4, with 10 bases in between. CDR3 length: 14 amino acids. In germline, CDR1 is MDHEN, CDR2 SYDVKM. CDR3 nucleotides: TGTGCCAGCAGTTTTGCTGACAGGTACAATGAGCAGTTCTTC. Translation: CASSFADRYNEQFF.

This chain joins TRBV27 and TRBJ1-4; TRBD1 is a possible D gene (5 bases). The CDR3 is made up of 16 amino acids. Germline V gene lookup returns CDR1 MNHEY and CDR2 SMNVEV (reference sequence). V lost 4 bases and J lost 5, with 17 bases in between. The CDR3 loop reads CASSYLGGGGNEKLFF. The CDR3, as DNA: TGTGCCAGCAGTTATTTAGGTGGCGGGGGAAATGAAAAACTGTTTTTT. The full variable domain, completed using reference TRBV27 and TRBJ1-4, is EAQVTQNPRYLITVTGKKLTVTCSQNMNHEYMSWYRQDPGLGLRQIYYSMNVEVTDKGDVPEGYKVSRKEKRNFPLILESPSPNQTSLYFCASSYLGGGGNEKLFFGSGTQLSVL.

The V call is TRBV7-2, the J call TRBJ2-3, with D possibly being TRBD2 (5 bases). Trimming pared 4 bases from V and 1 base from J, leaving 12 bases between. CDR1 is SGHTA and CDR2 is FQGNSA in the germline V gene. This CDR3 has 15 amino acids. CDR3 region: CASSSRAGGTDTQYF. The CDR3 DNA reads TGTGCCAGCAGCTCCCGGGCCGGGGGCACAGATACGCAGTATTTT.

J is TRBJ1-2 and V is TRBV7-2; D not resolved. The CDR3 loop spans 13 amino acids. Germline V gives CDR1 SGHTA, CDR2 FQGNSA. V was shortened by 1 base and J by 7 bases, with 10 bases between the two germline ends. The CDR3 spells CASSLGQEAGYTF. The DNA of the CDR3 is TGTGCCAGCAGCTTAGGCCAGGAGGCTGGCTACACCTTC.

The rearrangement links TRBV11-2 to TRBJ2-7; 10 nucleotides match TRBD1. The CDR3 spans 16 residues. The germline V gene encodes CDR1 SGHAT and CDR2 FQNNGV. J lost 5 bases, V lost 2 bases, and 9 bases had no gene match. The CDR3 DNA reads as TGTGCCAGCAGCTTAATAGCTGGGACAGGGGACAACGAGCAGTACTTC. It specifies CASSLIAGTGDNEQYF.

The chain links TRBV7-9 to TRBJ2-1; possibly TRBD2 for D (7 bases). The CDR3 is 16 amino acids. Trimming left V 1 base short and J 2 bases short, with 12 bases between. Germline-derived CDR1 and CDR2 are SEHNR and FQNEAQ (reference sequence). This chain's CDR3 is CASSLESGGPYNEQFF. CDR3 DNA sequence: TGTGCCAGCAGCTTAGAGTCGGGGGGCCCCTACAATGAGCAGTTCTTC.

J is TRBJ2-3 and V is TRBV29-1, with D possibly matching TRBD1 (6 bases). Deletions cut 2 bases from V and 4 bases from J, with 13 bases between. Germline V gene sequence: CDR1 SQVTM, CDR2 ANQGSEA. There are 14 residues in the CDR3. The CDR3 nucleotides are TGCAGCGTTGAATGGGCCAGGGGATCAGATACGCAGTATTTT. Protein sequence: CSVEWARGSDTQYF.

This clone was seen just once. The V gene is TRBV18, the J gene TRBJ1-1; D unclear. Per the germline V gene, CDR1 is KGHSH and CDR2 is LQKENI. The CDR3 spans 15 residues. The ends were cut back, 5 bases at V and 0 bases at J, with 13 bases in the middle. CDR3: CASSTYTIMNTEAFF. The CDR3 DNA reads TGTGCCAGCTCAACATACACTATCATGAACACTGAAGCTTTCTTT.

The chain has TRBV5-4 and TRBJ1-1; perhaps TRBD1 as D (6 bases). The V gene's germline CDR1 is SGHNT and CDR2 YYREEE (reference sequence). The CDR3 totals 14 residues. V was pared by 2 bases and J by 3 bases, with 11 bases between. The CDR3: CASSLVPGDTEAFF. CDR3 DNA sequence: TGTGCCAGCAGCTTAGTCCCAGGGGACACTGAAGCTTTCTTT.

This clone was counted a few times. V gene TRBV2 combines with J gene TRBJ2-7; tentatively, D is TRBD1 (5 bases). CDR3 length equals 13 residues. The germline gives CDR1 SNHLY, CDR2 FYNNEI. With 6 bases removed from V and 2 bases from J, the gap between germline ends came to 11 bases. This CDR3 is CASRVDTPYEQYF. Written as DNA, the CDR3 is TGTGCCAGCAGAGTGGACACTCCCTACGAGCAGTACTTC.

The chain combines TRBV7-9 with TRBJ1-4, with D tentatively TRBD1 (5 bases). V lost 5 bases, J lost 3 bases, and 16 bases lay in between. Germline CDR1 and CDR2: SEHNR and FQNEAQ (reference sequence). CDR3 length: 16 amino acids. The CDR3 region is CASSKVQGVANEKLFF. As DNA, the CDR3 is TGTGCCAGCAGCAAAGTTCAAGGGGTGGCTAATGAAAAACTGTTTTTT.

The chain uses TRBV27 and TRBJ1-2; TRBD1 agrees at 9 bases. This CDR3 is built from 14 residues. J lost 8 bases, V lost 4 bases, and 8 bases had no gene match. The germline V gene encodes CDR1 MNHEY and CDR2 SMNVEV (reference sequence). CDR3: CASSSFGQGRGYTF. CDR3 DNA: TGTGCCAGCAGTTCCTTCGGACAGGGGAGAGGCTACACCTTC.

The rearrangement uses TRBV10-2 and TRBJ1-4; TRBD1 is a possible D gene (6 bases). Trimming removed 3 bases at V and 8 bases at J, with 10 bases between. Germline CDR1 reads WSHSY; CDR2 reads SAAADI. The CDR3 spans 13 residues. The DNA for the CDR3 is TGCGCCAGCAGTGACAGGGGTGGAGAAAAACTGTTTTTT. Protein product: CASSDRGGEKLFF.

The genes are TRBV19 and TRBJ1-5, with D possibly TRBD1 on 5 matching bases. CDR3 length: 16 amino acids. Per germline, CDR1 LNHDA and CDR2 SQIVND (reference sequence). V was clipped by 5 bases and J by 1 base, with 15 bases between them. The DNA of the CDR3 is TGTGCCAGTAGTCCTGGGACCCCTGGGAGCAATCAGCCCCAGCATTTT. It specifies CASSPGTPGSNQPQHF. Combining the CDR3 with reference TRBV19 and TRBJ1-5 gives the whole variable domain DGGITQSPKYLFRKEGQNVTLSCEQNLNHDAMYWYRQDPGQGLRLIYYSQIVNDFQKGDIAEGYSVSREKKESFPLTVTSAQKNPTAFYLCASSPGTPGSNQPQHFGDGTRLSIL.

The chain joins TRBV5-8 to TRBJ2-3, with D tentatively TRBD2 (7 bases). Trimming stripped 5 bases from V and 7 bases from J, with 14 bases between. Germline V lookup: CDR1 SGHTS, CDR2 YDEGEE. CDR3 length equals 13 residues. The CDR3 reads CASSRGGTNTQYF. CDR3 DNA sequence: TGTGCCAGCAGTAGGGGGGGCACGAATACGCAGTATTTT.

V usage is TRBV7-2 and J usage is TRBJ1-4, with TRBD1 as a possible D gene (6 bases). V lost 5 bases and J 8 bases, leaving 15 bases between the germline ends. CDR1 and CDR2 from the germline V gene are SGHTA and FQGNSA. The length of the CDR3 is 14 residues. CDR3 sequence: CASSRGGQLEKLFF. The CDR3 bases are TGTGCCAGCAGCAGGGGAGGACAGCTGGAAAAACTGTTTTTT.

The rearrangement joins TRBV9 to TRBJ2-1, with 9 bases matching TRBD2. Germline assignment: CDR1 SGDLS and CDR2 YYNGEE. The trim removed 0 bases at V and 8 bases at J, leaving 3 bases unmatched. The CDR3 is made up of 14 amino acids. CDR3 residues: CASSVVSGSYEQFF. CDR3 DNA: TGTGCCAGCAGCGTAGTTAGCGGGAGCTATGAGCAGTTCTTC.

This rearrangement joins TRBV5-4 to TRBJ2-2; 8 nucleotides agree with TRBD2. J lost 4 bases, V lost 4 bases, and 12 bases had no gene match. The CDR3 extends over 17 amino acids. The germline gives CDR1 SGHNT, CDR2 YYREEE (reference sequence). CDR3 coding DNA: TGTGCCAGCAGCGTATTTCAAGGACTAGCTTCCACCGGGGAGCTGTTTTTT. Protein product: CASSVFQGLASTGELFF.

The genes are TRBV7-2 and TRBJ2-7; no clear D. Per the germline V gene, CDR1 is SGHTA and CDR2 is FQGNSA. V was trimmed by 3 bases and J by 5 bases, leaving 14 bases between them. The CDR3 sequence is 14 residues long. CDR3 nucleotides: TGTGCCAGCAGCTTGAGTCTAGAAGTCCACGAGCAGTACTTC. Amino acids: CASSLSLEVHEQYF.

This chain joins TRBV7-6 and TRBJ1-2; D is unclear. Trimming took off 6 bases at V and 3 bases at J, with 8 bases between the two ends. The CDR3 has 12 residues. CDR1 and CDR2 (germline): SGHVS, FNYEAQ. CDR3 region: CASSKGDYGYTF. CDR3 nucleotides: TGTGCCAGCAGTAAGGGTGACTATGGCTACACCTTC.

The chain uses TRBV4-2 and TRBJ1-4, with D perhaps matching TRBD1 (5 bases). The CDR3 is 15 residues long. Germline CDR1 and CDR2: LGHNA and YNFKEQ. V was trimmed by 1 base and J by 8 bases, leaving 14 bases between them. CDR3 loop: CASSQGEGRDEKLFF. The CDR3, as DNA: TGTGCCAGCAGCCAAGGTGAAGGTAGGGACGAAAAACTGTTTTTT.

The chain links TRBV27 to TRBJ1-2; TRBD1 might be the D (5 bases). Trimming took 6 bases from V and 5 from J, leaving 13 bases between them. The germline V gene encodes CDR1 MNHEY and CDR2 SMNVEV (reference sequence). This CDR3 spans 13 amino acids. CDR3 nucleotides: TGTGCCAGCAGCCCCGGGACTCTATATGGCTACACCTTC. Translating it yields CASSPGTLYGYTF.

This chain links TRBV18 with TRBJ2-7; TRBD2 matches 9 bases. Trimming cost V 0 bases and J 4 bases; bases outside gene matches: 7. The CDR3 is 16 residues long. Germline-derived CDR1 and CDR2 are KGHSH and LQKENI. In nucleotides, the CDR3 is TGTGCCAGCTCACCACCGACTAGCGGAGTCCCATACGAGCAGTACTTC. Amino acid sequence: CASSPPTSGVPYEQYF.

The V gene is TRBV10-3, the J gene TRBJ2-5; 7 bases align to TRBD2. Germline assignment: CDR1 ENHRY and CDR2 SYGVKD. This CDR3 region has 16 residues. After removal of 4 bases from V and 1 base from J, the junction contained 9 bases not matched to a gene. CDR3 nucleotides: TGTGCCATCAGTGCACCCCCCGGGGGGTCCCAAGAGACCCAGTACTTC. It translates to CAISAPPGGSQETQYF.

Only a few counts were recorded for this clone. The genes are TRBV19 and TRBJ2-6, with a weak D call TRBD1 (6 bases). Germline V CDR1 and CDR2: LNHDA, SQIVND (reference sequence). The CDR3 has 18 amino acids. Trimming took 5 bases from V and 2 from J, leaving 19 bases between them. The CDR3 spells CASSARTALLTGANVLTF. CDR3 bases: TGTGCCAGTAGTGCCCGGACAGCGCTTTTGACTGGGGCCAACGTCCTGACTTTC.

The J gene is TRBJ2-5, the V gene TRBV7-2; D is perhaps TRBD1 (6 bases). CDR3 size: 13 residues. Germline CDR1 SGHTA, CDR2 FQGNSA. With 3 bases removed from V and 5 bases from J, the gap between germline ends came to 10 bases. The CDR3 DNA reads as TGTGCCAGCAGCTTCGACAGGATGGAGACCCAGTACTTC. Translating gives CASSFDRMETQYF. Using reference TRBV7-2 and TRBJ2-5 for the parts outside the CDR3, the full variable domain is GAGVSQSPSNKVTEKGKDVELRCDPISGHTALYWYRQSLGQGLEFLIYFQGNSAPDKSGLPSDRFSAERTGGSVSTLTIQRTQQEDSAVYLCASSFDRMETQYFGPGTRLLVL.

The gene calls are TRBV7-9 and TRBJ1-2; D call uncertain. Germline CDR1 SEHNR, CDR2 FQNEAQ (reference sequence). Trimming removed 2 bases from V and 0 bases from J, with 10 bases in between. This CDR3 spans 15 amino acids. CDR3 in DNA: TGTGCCAGCAGCTTATCCGGGCGTCCTAACTATGGCTACACCTTC. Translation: CASSLSGRPNYGYTF. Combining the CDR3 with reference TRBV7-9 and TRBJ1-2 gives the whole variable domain DTGVSQNPRHKITKRGQNVTFRCDPISEHNRLYWYRQTLGQGPEFLTYFQNEAQLEKSRLLSDRFSAERPKGSFSTLEIQRTEQGDSAMYLCASSLSGRPNYGYTFGSGTRLTVV.

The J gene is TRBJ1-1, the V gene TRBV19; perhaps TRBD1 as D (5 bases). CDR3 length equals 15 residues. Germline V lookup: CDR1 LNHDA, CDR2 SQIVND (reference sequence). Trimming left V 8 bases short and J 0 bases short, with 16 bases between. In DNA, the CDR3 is TGTGCCAGTTCCCCGTGGGGGAAAATGAACACTGAAGCTTTCTTT. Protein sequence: CASSPWGKMNTEAFF.

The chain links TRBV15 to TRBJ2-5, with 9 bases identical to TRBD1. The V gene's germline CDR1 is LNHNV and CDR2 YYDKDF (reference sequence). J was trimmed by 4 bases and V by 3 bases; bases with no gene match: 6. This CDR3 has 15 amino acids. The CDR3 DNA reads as TGTGCCACCAGCAGGGACAGGGGAGTAGGAGAGACCCAGTACTTC. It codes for CATSRDRGVGETQYF. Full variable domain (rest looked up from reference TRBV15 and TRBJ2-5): DAMVIQNPRYQVTQFGKPVTLSCSQTLNHNVMYWYQQKSSQAPKLLFHYYDKDFNNEADTPDNFQSRRPNTSFCFLDIRSPGLGDTAMYLCATSRDRGVGETQYFGPGTRLLVL.